These 27 T cell receptor beta chains were all obtained from the same sample, sequenced in a study of cytotoxic CD8 clonotypes in ibrutinib-treated CLL. The table came from immunoSEQ multiplex PCR; TCRdb's copy has only in-frame clones and leaves some out. The repertoire holds some 30,000 clones, with more than 75% as singletons. The sequencing used PBMCs, collected after 36 months of ibrutinib treatment. The receptors were sampled from a human donor with chronic lymphocytic leukemia.

The chain recombines TRBV25-1 with TRBJ2-5, with unresolved D. Germline CDR1 is MGHDK and CDR2 is SYGVNS. V dropped 3 bases and J dropped 5 bases, with 7 bases sitting between them. The length of the CDR3 is 12 residues. CDR3: CASSDLAETQYF. The CDR3, as DNA: TGTGCCAGCAGTGATCTGGCTGAGACCCAGTACTTC. Based on the CDR3 plus reference TRBV25-1 and TRBJ2-5, the full variable domain is EADIYQTPRYLVIGTGKKITLECSQTMGHDKMYWYQQDPGMELHLIHYSYGVNSTEKGDLSSESTVSRIRTEHFPLTLESARPSHTSQYLCASSDLAETQYFGPGTRLLVL.

The gene calls are TRBV7-6 and TRBJ2-6, with D maybe TRBD2 (5 bases). Germline loops: CDR1 SGHVS, CDR2 FNYEAQ. This CDR3 has 16 amino acids. V was cut by 1 base and J by 4 bases, with 11 bases left in between. CDR3 in amino acids: CASSLVAGSGANVLTF. CDR3 coding DNA: TGTGCCAGCAGCTTAGTGGCGGGCTCCGGGGCCAACGTCCTGACTTTC.

The gene calls are TRBV14 and TRBJ2-5, with D hard to call. The CDR3 is made up of 12 amino acids. Trimming cost V 0 bases and J 6 bases, with 5 bases left between them. Germline CDR1 is SGHDN and CDR2 is FVKESK. CDR3 sequence: CASSQDWKTQYF. CDR3 coding DNA: TGTGCCAGCAGCCAAGATTGGAAGACCCAGTACTTC.

The J gene is TRBJ2-1, the V gene TRBV2; 7 bases agree with TRBD1. Trimming took 0 bases from V and 7 from J; bases not matched to a gene: 12. Germline V gene lookup returns CDR1 SNHLY and CDR2 FYNNEI. The CDR3 is 17 residues long. In nucleotides, the CDR3 is TGTGCCAGCAGTGAAGCGCTTCTGAGGGGGCCAGGGAATGAGCAGTTCTTC. Amino acids: CASSEALLRGPGNEQFF.

CDR3 loop: CASSGPSQGPNQPQHF. The CDR3 DNA reads TGTGCCAGCAGCGGTCCTTCACAGGGGCCGAATCAGCCCCAGCATTTT. The chain has TRBV11-1 and TRBJ1-5; the match to TRBD1 covers 7 bases. Trimming at V came to 5 bases and at J to 4 bases, leaving 11 bases not matched to a gene. Germline V CDR1 and CDR2: SGHAT, FQDESV (reference sequence). The CDR3 has 16 amino acids.

The chain couples TRBV7-6 to TRBJ1-4, with a possible D match to TRBD1 (6 bases). Germline lookup yields CDR1 SGHVS and CDR2 FNYEAQ. The CDR3 extends over 15 amino acids. The V and J ends lost 1 base and 7 bases respectively, with 13 bases between them. The CDR3 here is CASSLGPGQLEKLFF. DNA of the CDR3: TGTGCCAGCAGCTTAGGGCCTGGACAGCTTGAAAAACTGTTTTTT. The entire variable domain, with the rest obtained from reference TRBV7-6 and TRBJ1-4, is as follows: GAGVSQSPRYKVTKRGQDVALRCDPISGHVSLYWYRQALGQGPEFLTYFNYEAQQDKSGLPNDRFSAERPEGSISTLTIQRTEQRDSAMYRCASSLGPGQLEKLFFGSGTQLSVL.

The count of this clone is one. The chain has TRBV27 and TRBJ2-5; no definite D call. The CDR3 runs to 11 residues. Between the trimmed V and J ends, which lost 1 base and 7 bases, there was a span of 4 bases. Germline V lookup: CDR1 MNHEY, CDR2 SMNVEV (reference sequence). The CDR3 here is CASSLLGTQYF. The CDR3 bases are TGTGCCAGCAGTTTATTGGGGACCCAGTACTTC.

V gene TRBV7-8 combines with J gene TRBJ2-3; D is perhaps TRBD2 (5 bases). Trimming removed 3 bases from V and 0 bases from J, with 10 bases in between. Germline assignment: CDR1 SGHVS and CDR2 FQNEAQ. The CDR3 totals 15 residues. Here the CDR3 DNA reads TGTGCCAGCAGCTTTAGCGTACTTAGCACAGATACGCAGTATTTT. This translates into CASSFSVLSTDTQYF. The full variable domain, completed using reference TRBV7-8 and TRBJ2-3, is GAGVSQSPRYKVAKRGQDVALRCDPISGHVSLFWYQQALGQGPEFLTYFQNEAQLDKSGLPSDRFFAERPEGSVSTLKIQRTQQEDSAVYLCASSFSVLSTDTQYFGPGTRLTVL.

The chain couples TRBV5-1 to TRBJ2-3; no clear D gene. Germline values: CDR1 SGHRS, CDR2 YFSETQ. The CDR3 contains 15 residues. The V end was cut by 0 bases, the J end by 4 bases, with 12 bases between. CDR3: CASSLGLASADTQYF. DNA of the CDR3: TGCGCCAGCAGCTTGGGACTCGCCTCGGCAGATACGCAGTATTTT.

In this sample, this clone turned up once. The chain recombines TRBV6-1 with TRBJ1-5; 9 positions match TRBD1. The trim removed 2 bases at V and 1 base at J, leaving 3 bases unmatched. The CDR3 consists of 16 residues. Per the germline V gene, CDR1 is MNHNS and CDR2 is SASEGT. CDR3 nucleotides: TGTGCCAGCAGTGAATGGACAGGGGTGAGCAATCAGCCCCAGCATTTT. It yields the protein CASSEWTGVSNQPQHF.

This clone appeared once. This chain links TRBV6-5 with TRBJ1-2; TRBD1 might be the D (5 bases). The V end was cut by 4 bases, the J end by 7 bases, with 16 bases between. Germline lookup yields CDR1 MNHEY and CDR2 SVGAGI. The CDR3 has 14 residues. The CDR3 sequence is CASSLSRVEGGYTF. Written as DNA, the CDR3 is TGTGCCAGCAGTTTAAGCAGGGTAGAGGGTGGCTACACCTTC.

The chain has TRBV5-1 and TRBJ2-7, with 8 bases that match TRBD1. Germline CDR1 SGHRS, CDR2 YFSETQ. This CDR3 has 15 residues. Unmatched junction bases numbered 6, after V lost 4 bases and J lost 0 bases. In nucleotides, the CDR3 is TGCGCCAGCAGCCCGGGACAGGCCCACTCCTACGAGCAGTACTTC. Its translation is CASSPGQAHSYEQYF.

The V call is TRBV6-5, the J call TRBJ2-1; no clear D. Germline V gives CDR1 MNHEY, CDR2 SVGAGI. Trimming stripped 2 bases from V and 3 bases from J, with 5 bases between. CDR3 size: 13 residues. Here the CDR3 DNA reads TGTGCCAGCAGTTACGGATTCTACAATGAGCAGTTCTTC. It translates to CASSYGFYNEQFF.

V and J are TRBV6-5 and TRBJ2-3; 8 bases map to TRBD1. The CDR3 runs to 13 residues. The germline CDR1 and CDR2 sequences are MNHEY and SVGAGI. J lost 6 bases, V lost 5 bases, and 4 bases had no gene match. The CDR3 is CASSVAGGDTQYF. As DNA, the CDR3 is TGTGCCAGCAGTGTAGCAGGGGGCGATACGCAGTATTTT.

The rearrangement uses TRBV9 and TRBJ2-3; 7 nucleotides align to TRBD1. J lost 5 bases, V lost 4 bases, and 7 bases had no gene match. The CDR3 is made up of 14 amino acids. CDR1 and CDR2 from the germline V gene are SGDLS and YYNGEE. CDR3 sequence reads: CASSPRQGVDTQYF. The CDR3 DNA follows: TGTGCCAGCAGCCCACGACAGGGCGTAGATACGCAGTATTTT.

J is TRBJ2-3 and V is TRBV5-1, with D possibly being TRBD1 (6 bases). The CDR3 contains 14 residues. V lost 4 bases, J lost 2 bases, and 11 bases lay in between. CDR1 SGHRS and CDR2 YFSETQ come from the germline V gene. The CDR3 protein is CASSPGTSTDTQYF. CDR3 nucleotides: TGCGCCAGCAGCCCTGGGACATCCACAGATACGCAGTATTTT.

This CDR3 reads CASSLTSGAETQYF. As DNA, the CDR3 is TGCGCCAGCAGCTTAACTTCTGGGGCCGAGACCCAGTACTTC. The V call is TRBV5-1, the J call TRBJ2-5; D might be TRBD1 (5 bases). The CDR3 consists of 14 residues. Germline lookup yields CDR1 SGHRS and CDR2 YFSETQ. V lost 2 bases to trimming and J lost 5 bases, with 13 bases between them.

The chain employs TRBV11-3 and TRBJ2-2; D is ambiguous. The CDR3 is 13 residues long. Looked up from germline, CDR1 is SGHNT and CDR2 is YENEEA. V gave up 3 bases and J gave up 6 bases, with 8 bases separating them. The CDR3 reads CASSLGVAGELFF. CDR3 bases: TGTGCCAGCAGCTTGGGTGTTGCCGGGGAGCTGTTTTTT.

Worth noting for this clone: This sample includes further DNA sequences coding for the same CDR3. This chain connects TRBV6-5 to TRBJ1-4; D call uncertain. The CDR3 loop spans 15 amino acids. Germline V gives CDR1 MNHEY, CDR2 SVGAGI. V was cut by 3 bases and J by 0 bases, with 8 bases left in between. The CDR3 sequence: CASSYSTATNEKLFF. In nucleotides, the CDR3 is TGTGCCAGCAGTTATTCTACAGCAACTAATGAAAAACTGTTTTTT.

The rearrangement uses TRBV2 and TRBJ2-7; no clear D. The CDR3 loop spans 13 amino acids. The ends were cut back, 2 bases at V and 3 bases at J, with 8 bases in the middle. CDR1 is SNHLY, CDR2 FYNNEI, per germline. CDR3 sequence reads: CASSESPYYEQYF. The CDR3 DNA is TGTGCCAGCAGTGAAAGCCCCTACTACGAGCAGTACTTC.

This chain links TRBV5-1 with TRBJ2-7, with D perhaps matching TRBD2 (5 bases). V dropped 3 bases and J dropped 3 bases, with 16 bases sitting between them. The CDR3 runs to 15 residues. Germline values: CDR1 SGHRS, CDR2 YFSETQ. The CDR3 spells CASSSTESGIYEQYF. The DNA of the CDR3 is TGCGCCAGCAGCTCGACCGAATCGGGGATCTACGAGCAGTACTTC.

The chain couples TRBV9 to TRBJ2-1; tentatively, D is TRBD1 (5 bases). Germline loops: CDR1 SGDLS, CDR2 YYNGEE. The CDR3 covers 14 residues. The V and J ends lost 0 bases and 8 bases respectively, with 12 bases between them. CDR3 sequence (DNA): TGTGCCAGCAGCGTAGAGGACATTAGGGATGAGCAGTTCTTC. Translation: CASSVEDIRDEQFF.

J is TRBJ2-3 and V is TRBV9; 12 bases agree with TRBD2. J lost 3 bases, V lost 4 bases, and 6 bases had no gene match. Germline lookup yields CDR1 SGDLS and CDR2 YYNGEE. CDR3 length equals 16 residues. The CDR3 is CASSPHGTSGTDTQYF. DNA of the CDR3: TGTGCCAGCAGCCCCCATGGGACTAGCGGGACAGATACGCAGTATTTT.

This clone was detected a few times. The chain uses TRBV5-4 and TRBJ2-5; tentative D call: TRBD1 (6 bases). V was shortened by 4 bases and J by 5 bases, with 9 bases between the two germline ends. Germline CDR1 reads SGHNT; CDR2 reads YYREEE (reference sequence). The CDR3 is made up of 12 amino acids. The CDR3 loop reads CASSPTGETQYF. CDR3 DNA: TGTGCCAGCAGCCCTACAGGGGAGACCCAGTACTTC.

The J gene is TRBJ2-2, the V gene TRBV19, with D possibly TRBD1 on 5 matching bases. V lost 10 bases, J lost 6 bases, and 12 bases lay in between. The CDR3 is 12 amino acids. The V gene's germline CDR1 is LNHDA and CDR2 SQIVND (reference sequence). The CDR3 loop is CATQGFPGELFF. DNA for the CDR3: TGTGCCACCCAGGGTTTCCCCGGGGAGCTGTTTTTT.

The V call is TRBV7-2, the J call TRBJ1-1; D unclear. With 4 bases removed from V and 6 bases from J, the gap between germline ends came to 6 bases. The CDR3 length is 11 residues. Germline V lookup: CDR1 SGHTA, CDR2 FQGNSA. Here the CDR3 reads CASSYHAEAFF. CDR3 sequence (DNA): TGTGCCAGCAGCTATCACGCTGAAGCTTTCTTT.

The chain uses TRBV5-4 and TRBJ1-2; the D gene is possibly TRBD1 (6 bases). The CDR3 contains 15 residues. Looked up from germline, CDR1 is SGHNT and CDR2 is YYREEE (reference sequence). V was cut by 3 bases and J by 4 bases, with 16 bases left in between. The chain's CDR3 is CASSSGQTLFYGYTF. Written as DNA, the CDR3 is TGTGCCAGCAGCTCAGGACAGACTCTATTCTATGGCTACACCTTC.